This T cell receptor beta chain was captured in a study of cytomegalovirus exposure and HLA in healthy donors. About the research overall: Membership in the Caucasian-associated ancestry cluster was found for 81% of nearly 400 genotyped donors. General study results and limits: Rarity characterized most TCR sequences, yet some public TCRs appeared in many donors. It was confirmed in vitro that a few of the CMV-associated chains were specific for CMV antigens.

The CDR3 sequence is 14 residues long. The germline V and J ends were trimmed by 7 bases and 4 bases, with 16 bases remaining between them. Germline CDR1 SGHRS, CDR2 YFSETQ. 13 Jbeta primers and 60 Vbeta primers were used for the PCR. Methods used by the authors: A later analysis tallied about 80 million unique TCR beta chains, around 10 million of them shared. The repertoire was sequenced with immunoSEQ multiplex PCR; TCRdb's copy has only in-frame clones and lacks some. That table furnishes V, J and clone size, whereas the DNA furnished D and trimming. The profile shows 130,000 or so clones, around 72% of them singletons. This clone was detected once. Its antigen is still unknown.

Sequencing was carried out using PBMCs. The clonotype originates from a man aged 18-30 years in good health and CMV-seropositive. The V call is TRBV5-1, the J call TRBJ2-3; D perhaps matches TRBD2 (5 bases). The CDR3 sequence: CASRGTLSPDTQYF. CDR3 nucleotides: TGCGCCAGCCGGGGTACCCTAAGCCCAGATACGCAGTATTTT.